The next 17 T cell receptor beta chains were all read from a single sample in a study of control samples from healthy donors and cancer patients. Clones were read by immunoSEQ multiplex PCR, and TCRdb kept only the in-frame ones, dropping some. The sample lists approximately 94,000 clones; just over 90% were seen once. Material: blood. The receptors derive from a woman in her twenties or thirties in good health.

The chain links TRBV18 to TRBJ2-1; a weak D match, TRBD2 (5 bases). Looked up from germline, CDR1 is KGHSH and CDR2 is LQKENI. This CDR3 contains 14 residues. Between the trimmed V and J ends, which lost 3 bases and 8 bases, there was a span of 14 bases. CDR3: CASSPSMTDYEQFF. CDR3 nucleotide sequence: TGTGCCAGCTCACCCTCAATGACGGACTATGAGCAGTTCTTC.

This clone was recorded once. The rearrangement uses TRBV3-1 (or the pseudogene TRBV3-2) and TRBJ2-1; D is undetermined. CDR3 length: 17 residues. V was clipped by 1 base and J by 0 bases, with 13 bases between them. CDR1 LGHDT and CDR2 YNNKEL come from the germline V gene (reference sequence). CDR3: CASSQGLGFSSYNEQFF. The CDR3 DNA is TGTGCCAGCAGCCAAGGGTTGGGCTTTAGCTCCTACAATGAGCAGTTCTTC.

The sample holds a few counts of this clone. This chain uses TRBV28 with TRBJ2-3, with D perhaps TRBD2 (6 bases). From germline, CDR1 is MDHEN and CDR2 SYDVKM. Trimming left V 5 bases short and J 6 bases short, with 9 bases between. The CDR3 loop spans 12 amino acids. The CDR3 nucleotides are TGTGCCAGCAGTCCTCGGGGGGATACGCAGTATTTT. Amino acid sequence: CASSPRGDTQYF.

The chain employs TRBV27 and TRBJ2-1, with 7 bases aligning to TRBD1. Germline CDR1 and CDR2: MNHEY and SMNVEV (reference sequence). The V segment lost 3 bases and the J segment 0 bases; nucleotides outside the gene matches: 5. The CDR3 sequence is 16 residues long. The CDR3 region has the DNA TGTGCCAGCAGTTTCCGGGACAGTAGCTCCTACAATGAGCAGTTCTTC. As protein: CASSFRDSSSYNEQFF.

This chain connects TRBV3-1 (or the pseudogene TRBV3-2) to TRBJ1-5; TRBD1 is a possible D gene (5 bases). The V end was cut by 3 bases, the J end by 6 bases, with 12 bases between. Germline V gene lookup returns CDR1 LGHDT and CDR2 YNNKEL (reference sequence). The CDR3 is 14 residues long. The CDR3 reads CASSQATGTQPQHF. CDR3 DNA: TGTGCCAGCAGCCAGGCGACGGGGACTCAGCCCCAGCATTTT.

The rearrangement joins TRBV5-6 to TRBJ1-2; D remains ambiguous. The CDR3 loop spans 13 amino acids. The V end was cut by 6 bases, the J end by 2 bases, with 11 bases between. Germline V gene sequence: CDR1 SGHDT, CDR2 YYEEEE. The CDR3 region is CASINQKNYGYTF. CDR3 DNA: TGTGCCAGCATAAATCAGAAAAACTATGGCTACACCTTC.

The V and J genes are TRBV5-1 and TRBJ2-2; possibly TRBD1 or TRBD2 for D (6 bases each). Between the trimmed V and J ends, which lost 3 bases and 4 bases, there was a span of 13 bases. The CDR3 extends over 15 amino acids. The germline V gene has CDR1 SGHRS and CDR2 YFSETQ. The CDR3 region is CASSYGGQVTGELFF. The CDR3 DNA is TGCGCCAGCAGCTATGGGGGGCAGGTCACCGGGGAGCTGTTTTTT. Combining the CDR3 with reference TRBV5-1 and TRBJ2-2 gives the whole variable domain KAGVTQTPRYLIKTRGQQVTLSCSPISGHRSVSWYQQTPGQGLQFLFEYFSETQRNKGNFPGRFSGRQFSNSRSEMNVSTLELGDSALYLCASSYGGQVTGELFFGEGSRLTVL.

V usage is TRBV29-1 and J usage is TRBJ1-2; the D gene is possibly TRBD1 (6 bases). Germline V gene data show CDR1 as SQVTM and CDR2 as ANQGSEA. The V and J ends lost 6 bases and 3 bases respectively, with 11 bases between them. The CDR3 is 12 residues long. The CDR3 loop is CSVKQGDYGYTF. The CDR3 DNA reads TGCAGCGTCAAACAGGGAGACTATGGCTACACCTTC.

The chain has TRBV5-4 and TRBJ1-3; weak D call: TRBD1 (6 bases). Trimming left V 3 bases short and J 0 bases short, with 16 bases between. CDR3 length: 17 residues. Germline CDR1 SGHNT, CDR2 YYREEE (reference sequence). CDR3 sequence reads: CASSSPPGEFSGNTIYF. CDR3 in DNA: TGTGCCAGCAGCTCGCCCCCAGGGGAGTTCTCTGGAAACACCATATATTTT.

This sequence joins TRBV3-1 (or the pseudogene TRBV3-2) and TRBJ2-1, with 10 bases that match TRBD2. Germline V CDR1 and CDR2: LGHDT, YNNKEL (reference sequence). The CDR3 length is 16 residues. Trimming at V came to 1 base and at J to 7 bases, leaving 7 bases not matched to a gene. The CDR3 here is CASSQGTASGGNEQFF. The CDR3 DNA sequence: TGTGCCAGCAGCCAAGGTACGGCTAGCGGGGGAAATGAGCAGTTCTTC.

This clone has just one count. The rearrangement links TRBV4-1 to TRBJ2-5; no reliable D call. Germline CDR1 MGHRA, CDR2 YSYEKL. V gave up 0 bases and J gave up 3 bases, with 2 bases separating them. This CDR3 has 12 residues. CDR3 sequence: CASSQDKETQYF. The CDR3 nucleotides read TGCGCCAGCAGCCAAGACAAAGAGACCCAGTACTTC.

This chain links TRBV3-1 (or the pseudogene TRBV3-2) with TRBJ1-2; perhaps TRBD1 as D (6 bases). V shed 3 bases and J shed 4 bases, with 15 bases lying between them. This CDR3 is built from 15 residues. Germline CDR1 and CDR2: LGHDT and YNNKEL (reference sequence). CDR3 DNA sequence: TGTGCCAGCAGCCACCGGGACACCGGGATCTATGGCTACACCTTC. Amino acid sequence: CASSHRDTGIYGYTF.

The chain has TRBV5-1 and TRBJ2-5; 10 bases align to TRBD2. V lost 4 bases, J lost 4 bases, and 7 bases stayed unmatched. Germline V gene data show CDR1 as SGHRS and CDR2 as YFSETQ. The CDR3 totals 15 residues. As DNA, the CDR3 is TGCGCCAGCAGCAGGGGGACTAGCGAGCGAGAGACCCAGTACTTC. As protein: CASSRGTSERETQYF.

This chain joins TRBV6-6 and TRBJ2-5, with D possibly TRBD1 on 5 matching bases. From germline, CDR1 is MNHNY and CDR2 SVGAGI (reference sequence). This CDR3 is built from 14 residues. V was pared by 2 bases and J by 4 bases, with 11 bases between. DNA of the CDR3: TGTGCCAGCAGTTACAAGGGGCAGGGAGAGACCCAGTACTTC. This translates into CASSYKGQGETQYF.

The V call is TRBV28, the J call TRBJ1-1; D might be TRBD1 (5 bases). The germline V gene encodes CDR1 MDHEN and CDR2 SYDVKM. V was pared by 5 bases and J by 8 bases, with 18 bases between. There are 14 residues in the CDR3. The DNA for the CDR3 is TGTGCCAGCAGTCCCCCCACCACACGGGACGAAGCTTTCTTT. This codes for CASSPPTTRDEAFF. Drawing the rest from reference TRBV28 and TRBJ1-1, the complete variable domain is DVKVTQSSRYLVKRTGEKVFLECVQDMDHENMFWYRQDPGLGLRLIYFSYDVKMKEKGDIPEGYSVSREKKERFSLILESASTNQTSMYLCASSPPTTRDEAFFGQGTRLTVV.

The J gene is TRBJ1-5, the V gene TRBV19, with 8 nucleotides matching TRBD1. CDR3 length: 15 residues. Germline V gene sequence: CDR1 LNHDA, CDR2 SQIVND (reference sequence). Unmatched junction bases numbered 8, after V lost 6 bases and J lost 4 bases. This chain's CDR3 is CASRLQGAINQPQHF. CDR3 in DNA: TGTGCCAGTAGGCTCCAGGGGGCCATTAATCAGCCCCAGCATTTT.

The chain links TRBV3-1 (or the pseudogene TRBV3-2) to TRBJ1-4, with 7 bases identical to TRBD1. There are 15 residues in the CDR3. Germline values: CDR1 LGHDT, CDR2 YNNKEL (reference sequence). V was pared by 3 bases and J by 8 bases, with 9 bases of the junction left unmatched. The DNA of the CDR3 is TGTGCCAGCAGCCATATCCCGGGACAGCAAGAAAAACTGTTTTTT. Translation gives CASSHIPGQQEKLFF.